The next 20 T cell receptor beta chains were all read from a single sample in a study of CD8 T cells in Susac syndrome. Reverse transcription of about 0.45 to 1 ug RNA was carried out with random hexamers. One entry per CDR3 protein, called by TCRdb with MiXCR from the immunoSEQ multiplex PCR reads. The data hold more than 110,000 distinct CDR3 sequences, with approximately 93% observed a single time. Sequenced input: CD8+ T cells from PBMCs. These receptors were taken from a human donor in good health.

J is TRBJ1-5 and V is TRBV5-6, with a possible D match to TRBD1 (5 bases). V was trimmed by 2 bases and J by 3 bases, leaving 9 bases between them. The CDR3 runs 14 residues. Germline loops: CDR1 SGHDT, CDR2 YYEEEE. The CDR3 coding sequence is TGTGCCAGCAGCTTAAGGGGATACAATCAGCCCCAGCATTTT. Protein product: CASSLRGYNQPQHF.

CDR3 bases: TGTGCCAGCAGCTTGCTAGCGGGAGAAGGCTACGAGCAGTACTTC. Amino acids: CASSLLAGEGYEQYF. The V gene is TRBV5-4, the J gene TRBJ2-7, with 10 bases fitting TRBD2. The V and J ends lost 1 base and 3 bases, in that order; junction bases with no gene match: 4. From germline, CDR1 is SGHNT and CDR2 YYREEE (reference sequence). The CDR3 sequence is 15 residues long. Complete variable domain (other parts from reference TRBV5-4 and TRBJ2-7): ETGVTQSPTHLIKTRGQQVTLRCSSQSGHNTVSWYQQALGQGPQFIFQYYREEENGRGNFPPRFSGLQFPNYSSELNVNALELDDSALYLCASSLLAGEGYEQYFGPGTRLTVT.

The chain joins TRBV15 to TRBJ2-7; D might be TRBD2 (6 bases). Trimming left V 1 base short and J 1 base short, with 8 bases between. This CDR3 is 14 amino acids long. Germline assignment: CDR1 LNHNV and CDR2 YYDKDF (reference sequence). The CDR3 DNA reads TGTGCCACCAGCAGAGGACGGGGGTCCTACGAGCAGTACTTC. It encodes CATSRGRGSYEQYF.

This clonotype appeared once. Written as DNA, the CDR3 is TGTGCCAGCAGCCCCGGGGTGGGACAGGGAAGCGAGCAGTACTTC. Translated: CASSPGVGQGSEQYF. The rearrangement links TRBV27 to TRBJ2-7; TRBD1 matches 9 bases. CDR1 is MNHEY and CDR2 is SMNVEV in the germline V gene (reference sequence). J gave up 6 bases and V 6 bases, and 12 bases lay outside the gene matches. The CDR3 runs to 15 residues.

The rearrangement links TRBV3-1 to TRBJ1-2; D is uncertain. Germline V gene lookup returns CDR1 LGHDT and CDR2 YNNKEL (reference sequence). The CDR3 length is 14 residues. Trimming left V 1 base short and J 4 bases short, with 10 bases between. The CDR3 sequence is CASSQGHKSYGYTF. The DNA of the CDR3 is TGTGCCAGCAGCCAAGGTCATAAGAGCTATGGCTACACCTTC.

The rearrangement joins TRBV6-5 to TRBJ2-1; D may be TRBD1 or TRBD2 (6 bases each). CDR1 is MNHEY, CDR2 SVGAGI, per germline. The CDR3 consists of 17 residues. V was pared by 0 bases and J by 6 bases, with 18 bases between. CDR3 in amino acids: CASSYSIGGYRANEQFF. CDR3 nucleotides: TGTGCCAGCAGTTACTCGATCGGGGGCTATAGGGCCAATGAGCAGTTCTTC.

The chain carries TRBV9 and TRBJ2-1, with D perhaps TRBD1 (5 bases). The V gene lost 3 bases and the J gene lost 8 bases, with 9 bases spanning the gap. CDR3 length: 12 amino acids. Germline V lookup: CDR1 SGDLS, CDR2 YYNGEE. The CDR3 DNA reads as TGTGCCAGCAGCGAGGGGCGCGATGAGCAGTTCTTC. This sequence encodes CASSEGRDEQFF.

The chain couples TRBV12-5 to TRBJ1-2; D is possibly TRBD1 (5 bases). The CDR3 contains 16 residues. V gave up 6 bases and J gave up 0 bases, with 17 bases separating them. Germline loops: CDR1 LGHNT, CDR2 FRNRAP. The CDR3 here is CASGPGTEKANYGYTF. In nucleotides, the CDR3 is TGTGCTAGTGGACCGGGGACGGAAAAAGCTAACTATGGCTACACCTTC.

The CDR3 protein is CSVELPGQASYEQYF. CDR3 in DNA: TGCAGCGTCGAACTTCCGGGACAGGCTAGCTACGAGCAGTACTTC. The chain couples TRBV29-1 to TRBJ2-7; 8 bases are shared with TRBD1. This CDR3 region has 15 residues. The V and J ends lost 6 bases and 3 bases, in that order; junction bases with no gene match: 13. From germline, CDR1 is SQVTM and CDR2 ANQGSEA.

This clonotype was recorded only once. CDR3 amino acids: CASSQGLDFYEQYF. The CDR3 DNA sequence: TGTGCCAGTAGTCAAGGATTGGATTTCTACGAGCAGTACTTC. This chain links TRBV19 with TRBJ2-7; unclear D gene. The germline V and J ends were trimmed by 5 bases and 3 bases, with 14 bases remaining between them. CDR3 size: 14 residues. Germline CDR1 LNHDA, CDR2 SQIVND (reference sequence).

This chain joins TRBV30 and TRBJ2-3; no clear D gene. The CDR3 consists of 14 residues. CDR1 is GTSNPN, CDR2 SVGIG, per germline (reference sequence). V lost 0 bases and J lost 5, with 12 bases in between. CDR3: CAWSVQKFGDTQYF. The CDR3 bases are TGTGCCTGGAGTGTACAGAAATTTGGAGATACGCAGTATTTT.

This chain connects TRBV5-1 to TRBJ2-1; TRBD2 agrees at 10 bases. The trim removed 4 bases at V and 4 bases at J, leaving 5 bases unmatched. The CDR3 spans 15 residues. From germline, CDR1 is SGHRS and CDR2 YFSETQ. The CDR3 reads CASSARTSGYNEQFF. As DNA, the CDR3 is TGCGCCAGCAGCGCCCGGACTAGCGGATACAATGAGCAGTTCTTC.

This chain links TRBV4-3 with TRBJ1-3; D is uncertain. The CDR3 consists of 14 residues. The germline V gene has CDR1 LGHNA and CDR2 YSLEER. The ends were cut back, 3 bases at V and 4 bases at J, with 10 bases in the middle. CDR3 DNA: TGCGCCAGCAGCCATCCCACAAGCGGAAACACCATATATTTT. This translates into CASSHPTSGNTIYF.

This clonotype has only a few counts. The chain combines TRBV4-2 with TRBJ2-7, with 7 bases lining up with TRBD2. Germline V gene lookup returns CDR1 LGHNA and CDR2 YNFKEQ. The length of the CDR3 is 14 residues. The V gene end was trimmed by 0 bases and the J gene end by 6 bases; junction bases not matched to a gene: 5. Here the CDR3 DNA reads TGTGCCAGCAGCCAAGATCGGGCTAGCGGCGAGCAGTACTTC. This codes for CASSQDRASGEQYF.

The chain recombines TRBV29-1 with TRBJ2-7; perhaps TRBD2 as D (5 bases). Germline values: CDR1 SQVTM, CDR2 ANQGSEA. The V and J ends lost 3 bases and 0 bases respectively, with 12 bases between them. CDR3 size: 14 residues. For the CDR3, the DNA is TGCAGCGTTGAGGACGGGAATAGCTCCTACGAGCAGTACTTC. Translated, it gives CSVEDGNSSYEQYF.

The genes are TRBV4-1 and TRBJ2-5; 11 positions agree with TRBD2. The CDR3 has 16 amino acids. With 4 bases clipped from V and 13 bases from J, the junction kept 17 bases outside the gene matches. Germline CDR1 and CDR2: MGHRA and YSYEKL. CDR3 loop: CASSLTPAGLAGPAYF. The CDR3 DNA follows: TGCGCCAGCAGCCTGACCCCCGCCGGACTAGCGGGTCCCGCGTACTTC.

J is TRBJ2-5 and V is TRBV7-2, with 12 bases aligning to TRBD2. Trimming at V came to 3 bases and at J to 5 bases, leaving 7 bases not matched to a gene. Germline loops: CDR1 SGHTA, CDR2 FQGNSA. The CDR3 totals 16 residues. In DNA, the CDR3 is TGTGCCAGCAGCTTGTGGACTAGCGGGATTGGTGAGACCCAGTACTTC. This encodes CASSLWTSGIGETQYF.

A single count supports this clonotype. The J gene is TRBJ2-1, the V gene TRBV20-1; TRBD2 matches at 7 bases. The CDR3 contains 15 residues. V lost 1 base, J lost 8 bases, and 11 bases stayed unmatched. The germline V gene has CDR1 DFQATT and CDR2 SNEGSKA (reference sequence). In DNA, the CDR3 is TGCAGTGCTAGAGTGCGGGGAGGGCTTATGGATGAGCAGTTCTTC. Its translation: CSARVRGGLMDEQFF.

CDR3 in amino acids: CSARDRTGGNQPQHF. CDR3 DNA sequence: TGCAGTGCTAGAGATCGGACAGGGGGCAATCAGCCCCAGCATTTT. The chain links TRBV20-1 to TRBJ1-5; 9 bases align to TRBD1. J gave up 2 bases and V 0 bases, and 2 bases lay outside the gene matches. The CDR3 covers 15 residues. CDR1 and CDR2 from the germline V gene are DFQATT and SNEGSKA (reference sequence).

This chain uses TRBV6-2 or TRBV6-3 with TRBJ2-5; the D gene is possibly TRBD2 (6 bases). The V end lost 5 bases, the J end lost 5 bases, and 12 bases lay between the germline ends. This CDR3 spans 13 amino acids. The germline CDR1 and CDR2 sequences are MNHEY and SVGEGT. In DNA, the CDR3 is TGTGCCAGCAGTCAGGGACTCCCGGAGACCCAGTACTTC. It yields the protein CASSQGLPETQYF.